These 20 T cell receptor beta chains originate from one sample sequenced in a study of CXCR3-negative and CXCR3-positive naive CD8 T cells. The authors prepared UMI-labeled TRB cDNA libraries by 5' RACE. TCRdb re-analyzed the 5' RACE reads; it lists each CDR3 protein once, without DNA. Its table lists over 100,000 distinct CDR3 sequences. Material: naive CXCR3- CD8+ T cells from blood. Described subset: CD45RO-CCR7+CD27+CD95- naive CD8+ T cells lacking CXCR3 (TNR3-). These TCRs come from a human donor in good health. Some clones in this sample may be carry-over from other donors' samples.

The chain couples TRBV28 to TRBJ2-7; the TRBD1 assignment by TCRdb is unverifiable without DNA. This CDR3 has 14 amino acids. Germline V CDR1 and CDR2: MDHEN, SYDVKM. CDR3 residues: CASIRAESSYEQYF.

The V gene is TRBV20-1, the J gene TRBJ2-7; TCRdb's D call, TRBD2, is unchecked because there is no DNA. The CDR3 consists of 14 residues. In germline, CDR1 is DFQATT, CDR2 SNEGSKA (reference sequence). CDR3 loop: CSAREGLENYEQYF.

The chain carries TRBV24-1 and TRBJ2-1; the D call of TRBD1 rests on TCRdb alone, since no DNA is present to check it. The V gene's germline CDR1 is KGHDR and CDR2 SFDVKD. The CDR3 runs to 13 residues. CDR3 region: CATSDGQNNEQFF.

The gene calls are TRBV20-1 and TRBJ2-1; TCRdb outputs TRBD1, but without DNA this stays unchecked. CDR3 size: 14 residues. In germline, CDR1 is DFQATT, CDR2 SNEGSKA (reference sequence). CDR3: CSAFPRDAGHGQFF.

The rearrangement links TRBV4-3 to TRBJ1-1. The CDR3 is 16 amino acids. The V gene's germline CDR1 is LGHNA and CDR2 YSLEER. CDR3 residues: CASRPGTSPMNTEAFF.

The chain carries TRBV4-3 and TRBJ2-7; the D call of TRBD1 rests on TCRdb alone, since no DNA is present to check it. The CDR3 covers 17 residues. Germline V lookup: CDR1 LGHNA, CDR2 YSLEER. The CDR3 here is CASSQDWGAGRVLEQYF.

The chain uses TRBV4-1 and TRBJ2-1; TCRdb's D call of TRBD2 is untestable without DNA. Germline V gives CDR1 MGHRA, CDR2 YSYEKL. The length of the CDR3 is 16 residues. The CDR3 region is CASSLDRLAANNEQFF.

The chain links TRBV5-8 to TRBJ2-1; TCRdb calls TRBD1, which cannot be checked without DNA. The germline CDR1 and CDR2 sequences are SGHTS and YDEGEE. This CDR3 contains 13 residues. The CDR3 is CASSEGRGDEQFF. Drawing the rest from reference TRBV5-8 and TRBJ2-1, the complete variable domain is EAGVTQSPTHLIKTRGQQATLRCSPISGHTSVYWYQQALGLGLQFLLWYDEGEERNRGNFPPRFSGRQFPNYSSELNVNALELEDSALYLCASSEGRGDEQFFGPGTRLTVL.

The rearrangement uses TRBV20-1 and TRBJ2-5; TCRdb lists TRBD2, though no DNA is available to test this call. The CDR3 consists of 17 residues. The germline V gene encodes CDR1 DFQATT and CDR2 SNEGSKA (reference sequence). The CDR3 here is CSVIIGSVGGHQETQYF.

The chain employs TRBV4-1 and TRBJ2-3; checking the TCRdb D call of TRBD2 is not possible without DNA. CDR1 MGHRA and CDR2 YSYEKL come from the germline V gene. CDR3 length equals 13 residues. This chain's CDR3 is CASRSGVSDTQYF.

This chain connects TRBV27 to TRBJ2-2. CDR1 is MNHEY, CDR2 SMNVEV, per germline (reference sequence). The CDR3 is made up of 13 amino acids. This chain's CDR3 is CASSPRVPGELFF.

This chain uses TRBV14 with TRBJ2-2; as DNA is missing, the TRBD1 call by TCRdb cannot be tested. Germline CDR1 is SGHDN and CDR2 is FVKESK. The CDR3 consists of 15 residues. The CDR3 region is CASSRYRANTGELFF.

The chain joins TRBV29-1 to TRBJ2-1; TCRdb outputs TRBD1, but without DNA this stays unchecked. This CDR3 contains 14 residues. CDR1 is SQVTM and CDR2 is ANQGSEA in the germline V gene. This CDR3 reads CSVKPGRENNEQFF.

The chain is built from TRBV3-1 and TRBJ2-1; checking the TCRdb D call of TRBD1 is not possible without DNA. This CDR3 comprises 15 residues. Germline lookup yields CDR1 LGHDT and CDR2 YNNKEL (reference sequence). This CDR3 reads CAGSPLGRGYNEQFF.

The CDR3 spells CASTIMTAAAGNTIYF. V and J are TRBV7-9 and TRBJ1-3. The CDR3 contains 16 residues. CDR1 is SEHNR, CDR2 FQNEAQ, per germline (reference sequence).

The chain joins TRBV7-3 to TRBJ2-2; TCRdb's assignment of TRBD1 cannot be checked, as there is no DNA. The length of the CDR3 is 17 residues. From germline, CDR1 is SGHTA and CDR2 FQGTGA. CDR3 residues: CASSSTGAGWNTGELFF. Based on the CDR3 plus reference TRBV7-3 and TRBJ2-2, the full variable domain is GAGVSQTPSNKVTEKGKYVELRCDPISGHTALYWYRQSLGQGPEFLIYFQGTGAADDSGLPNDRFFAVRPEGSVSTLKIQRTERGDSAVYLCASSSTGAGWNTGELFFGEGSRLTVL.

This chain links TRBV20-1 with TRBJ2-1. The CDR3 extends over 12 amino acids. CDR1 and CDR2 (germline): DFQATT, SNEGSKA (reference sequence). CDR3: CSASLPYNEQFF.

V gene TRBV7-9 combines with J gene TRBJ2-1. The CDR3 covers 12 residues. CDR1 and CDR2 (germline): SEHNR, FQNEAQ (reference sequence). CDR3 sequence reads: CASSLGVREQFF.

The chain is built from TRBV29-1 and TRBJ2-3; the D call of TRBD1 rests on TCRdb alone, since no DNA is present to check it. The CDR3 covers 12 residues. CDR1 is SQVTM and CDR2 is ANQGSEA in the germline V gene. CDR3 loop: CSVLEAQGTQYF.

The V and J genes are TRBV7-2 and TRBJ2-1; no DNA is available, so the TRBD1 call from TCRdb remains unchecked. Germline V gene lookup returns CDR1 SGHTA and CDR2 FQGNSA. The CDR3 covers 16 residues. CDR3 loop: CASSWIGRSSYNEQFF.